This TCR beta chain derives from a study of cytomegalovirus exposure and HLA in healthy donors listed by TCRdb under 2017. About the study as a whole: An earlier analysis of more than 550 of the donors reported under 300 Gb of sequence data and 117 million unique TCR beta sequences obtained from around 180 million T cells. A later genetic analysis used genome-wide SNP genotypes for about three fifths of the roughly 700 donors, treating that subset as a discovery cohort. To decide whether each TCR beta V gene segment behaved as functional or pseudogenic, an earlier analysis of approximately 600 of the donors relied on high-throughput TCR beta sequencing. Donor age, sex, ethnicity and CMV serostatus were compiled together with the repertoire data. Every discovery cohort repertoire had been produced on one sequencing platform. The study used immunosequencing to profile the T cell repertoires of under 700 subjects and linked those repertoires to cytomegalovirus serostatus. The study aimed to test whether signatures of past pathogen exposure could be identified by cataloging public T cell receptors. Rather than using new phenotypic data, the later analysis identified candidate immune exposures from TCR beta sequences and from how often those sequences occurred across donors. HLA typing covered class I and class II loci at four-digit resolution. An early release covering over 500 HLA-typed donors comprised 250 to 350 gigabases of sequencing data and tens of millions of unique TCR sequences. A later analysis re-examined previously published TCR beta repertoires from just over 650 donors and added high-resolution HLA genotyping to investigate patterns of TCR occurrence. Typing coverage differed by locus: A, B, C, DRB1 and DQB1 were typed in roughly 629-630 donors, DQA1 in 500 to 550, DPA1 in 600 to 610, and DPB1 in approximately 450. Among almost 400 genotyped donors of the cohort, an average of 235,054 unique TCR beta nucleotide sequences were sequenced per donor, roughly a sixth of them non-productive. To predict cytomegalovirus infection status, the study brought together high-throughput TCR immunosequencing, statistical association of individual TCRs with disease status, and machine learning. Several DR-DQ haplotypes were handled as single units for association and clustering because linkage in the cohort was strong. In addition to the first cohort of 500 to 850 subjects, a separate validation cohort of 100 to 150 different subjects was used. Of the roughly 400 genotyped donors, around 81% fell in the genetic ancestry cluster associated with self-reported Caucasian donors. What the research found in general, with its limitations: The authors suggested that the approach could potentially be extended to other disease states and immunological phenotypes. CMV serostatus was the only immune exposure information available for the cohort. V-gene and J-gene trimming of TCR beta chains was associated with a missense DCLRE1C variant in a later genetic analysis, and the association was replicated in an independent cohort. An earlier analysis of around 600 of the donors showed that most TCR beta V segments appeared in productive rearrangements either about 90% or about 30% of the time, which broadly matched IMGT annotations. Linkage disequilibrium might explain the correlated functional status among segregating V segments, but an unknown experimental factor could not be excluded. Because the 87-base-pair reads could not distinguish some IMGT-functional V segments, including TRBV6-2 and TRBV6-3, those segments were excluded. A later analysis found that TCR association rates varied across HLA loci, with DRB1 alleles showing the most associated TCRs and HLA-C alleles the fewest. Because some donors lacked HLA typing at each locus, the association tests relied only on the typed subset. A further reported finding was that TCR beta sequences accurately predicted the HLA-A and HLA-B alleles for most subjects in the first cohort. While some public TCRs were present in many individuals, most TCR sequences turned up only very rarely across donors. At a false discovery rate of 0.05, a later analysis linked some 18,000 TCR beta sequences to specific HLA alleles. The presence/absence analyses assumed that sequencing depth was roughly uniform across donors, and that assumption may not be true. Because counts were too low, about 15 rarely observed V segments, including chromosome 9 orphons, were left out of the earlier analysis of about 500 of the donors. The study gave a list of 150 to 200 TCR beta chains associated with cytomegalovirus. A later genetic analysis reported fewer N-insertions in productive TCRs among donors in an Asian-associated ancestry cluster than the 666-donor mean. Cytomegalovirus status was reported to be diagnosed by the classifier with high specificity and sensitivity in both the original and validation cohorts. A few of the identified cytomegalovirus-associated TCR beta chains were confirmed in vitro to be specific for cytomegalovirus antigens. Compared with equally common non-associated chains, HLA-associated TCR beta chains in a later analysis were more clonally expanded and had lower generation probabilities. A later analysis found that most CMV-associated TCR beta chains appeared HLA-restricted, with HLA associations seemingly driven largely by CMV exposure. According to a later analysis, parvovirus B19, influenza, CMV and Epstein-Barr virus appeared linked to several top co-occurrence clusters. In this cohort, only TCR beta chains were sequenced, and detectable features were limited by the absence of alpha or paired-chain data. When HLA alleles, especially DR and DQ, strongly co-occurred, attributing TCR associations to individual alleles was difficult. A group of highly shared sequence variants was considered likely to be a technical artifact of the sequencing pipeline.

CDR1 and CDR2 were assigned from the germline V gene as MNHEY and SVGAGI. Reading from cysteine to phenylalanine, the CDR3 counts 15 amino acids. Of all the DNA, just the CDR3 is kept, 45 bases in frame from base 1. Ends trimmed: V by 5 bases, J by 1 base; bases unmatched to a gene: 5. Libraries were constructed by the immunoSEQ multiplex PCR assay. For the multiplex PCR, a mixture combining 60 forward primers for TCR Vbeta segments and 13 reverse primers for TCR Jbeta segments was used. The CDR3 region of rearranged TCR beta genes was amplified from genomic DNA with a multiplex PCR assay. The amplified TCR beta libraries were sequenced on the Illumina HiSeq System as 87-base-pair reads. On the authors' methods: Across the roughly 700 repertoires, a later analysis counted 78 million or so unique TCR beta chains, 9.5 million to 12 million of which were shared by at least two donors. To remove PCR and sequencing errors, raw reads were error-corrected and collapsed into unique sequences using a nearest-neighbor algorithm that merged closely related sequences. CDR3 sequences were aligned to IMGT reference sequences to assign V, D and J gene segments. For a sequence to be retained, at least a six-nucleotide match to both a V gene segment and a J gene segment was required. A rearrangement was called productive if the CDR3 had no stop codons and remained in frame with V and J, and every other rearrangement was called non-productive. Following IMGT convention, CDR3 was defined as the stretch from the second conserved V-encoded cysteine to the conserved J-encoded phenylalanine. In an earlier analysis of more than 550 of the donors, sequences lacking an unambiguous match to a single V gene segment were excluded. An earlier analysis of a few hundred of the donors called V segments functional above 56.7% productive rearrangements and segregating when the between-donor standard deviation exceeded 5%. To diagnose cytomegalovirus status from the catalog of TCR beta chain sequences, a statistical classification framework was built. In a later analysis, TCR nucleotide sequences were compared against IMGT/GENE-DB human TR gene sequences so that V and J genes could be assigned. In a later analysis, CDR3 sequences and most-parsimonious VDJ recombination scenarios were assigned using the TCRdist pipeline. In a later analysis, each TCR beta chain was defined by its CDR3 amino acid sequence together with its V-gene family, and reads without a unique V-gene family were excluded. A later analysis removed 450 to 600 highly shared, low-generation-probability nucleotide sequences to deal with suspected cross-contamination and a sequencing artifact. In a later analysis, a clonal expansion index for each public chain was calculated from normalized within-repertoire ranks of inferred template counts. In a later analysis, generation probabilities were computed with a VDJ recombination model fitted to out-of-frame rearrangements, and the resulting probabilities were checked against IGoR. A later analysis scored TCR-TCR, TCR-HLA and TCR-CMV co-occurrence with hypergeometric tests, applying a repertoire-size bias correction to TCR pairs. To estimate false discovery rates, a later analysis permuted the HLA or CMV assignments 20 times. In a later analysis, co-occurring TCRs were grouped with DBSCAN, and TCRdist sequence similarity was added when clustering was performed within HLA-allele-positive subsets. Repertoires with fewer than 30,000 or more than 120,000 public chains were left out of co-occurrence clustering, as were four to six repertoires with anomalous nucleotide sharing. TCRdb limited this immuneACCESS table to in-frame rearrangements with V and J called. A share of clones is missing; checked studies link under half to unresolved V genes, and the rest is unexplained. D and trimming come from the DNA, and the V and J calls and clone size come from that table. The sample table lists roughly 300,000 clones, approximately 90% of them with a count of one. The ten biggest clones cover less than 4.5% of the sample.

The cohort comprised fewer than 700 healthy bone marrow donors. Cohort members were all nominally healthy when sampled, although unrecorded immune exposures were likely present. The donor was CMV seropositive and belonged to the group of more than 250 seropositive cohort members. Each donor provided a peripheral blood sample, and peripheral blood mononuclear cells were used for TCR beta sequencing. Genomic DNA extraction from the blood cell samples was performed with the Qiagen DNeasy Blood Extraction Kit. Remarks on this clone: Its target antigen remains unknown. Base qualities are not at hand, and no much larger clone is one base apart.

The material sequenced was PBMCs. This TCR was recovered from a man in his forties or fifties in good health and CMV-seropositive. The chain couples TRBV6-5 to TRBJ2-4; the junction holds 7 bases that match TRBD1. The nucleotides are TGTGCCAGCAGTCGGGACAGCAAGGCCAAAAACATTCAGTACTTC. It codes for CASSRDSKAKNIQYF.